Listed below are T cell receptor beta chains from one sample, sequenced in a study of shared clonotypes between healthy human individuals. Assay: immunoSEQ multiplex PCR; the TCRdb copy retains only in-frame clones and omits some. The profile covers 490,000 or so clones, with around 80% appearing a single time and 12% taken by the ten largest. The specimen was PBMCs. These receptors all stem from a woman aged 40 to 50 in good health. Some clones in this sample may be carry-over from other donors' samples. CDR3s include the opening cysteine and the closing phenylalanine or tryptophan. Each record gives: J gene, D gene, V gene, clone size, CDR3 DNA, CDR3 protein. D genes are given only for firm matches. Size is omitted from some rows. Given values are once, few, many or a class for expanded clones.

j_gene: TRBJ2-3; d_gene: .; v_gene: TRBV5-1; abundance: .; CDR3nt: TGCGCCAGCAGTGAGGCCCCGCCGCCAGATACGCAGTATTTT; CDR3aa: CASSEAPPPDTQYF
j_gene: TRBJ1-1; d_gene: .; v_gene: TRBV19; abundance: few; CDR3nt: TGTGCCAGTATCCAGGCGCCAGGGGTTACTGAAGCTTTCTTT; CDR3aa: CASIQAPGVTEAFF
j_gene: TRBJ2-7; d_gene: .; v_gene: TRBV7-2; abundance: .; CDR3nt: TGTGCCAGCAGCTTAGGTAGCAGGGTCTACGAGCAGTACTTC; CDR3aa: CASSLGSRVYEQYF
j_gene: TRBJ2-5; d_gene: TRBD1; v_gene: TRBV18; abundance: .; CDR3nt: TGTGCCAGCTCACCACCGAGGGGGCTAGAGACCCAGTACTTC; CDR3aa: CASSPPRGLETQYF
j_gene: TRBJ2-2; d_gene: .; v_gene: TRBV10-3; abundance: .; CDR3nt: TGTGCCATCAGTGACCCTGGTAGGGGTGGTTCCGCGAACACCGGGGAGCTGTTTTTT; CDR3aa: CAISDPGRGGSANTGELFF
j_gene: TRBJ2-7; d_gene: .; v_gene: TRBV5-4; abundance: .; CDR3nt: TGTGCCAGCAGCTTGGCCGCGGTCGACCCTTACGAGCAGTACTTC; CDR3aa: CASSLAAVDPYEQYF
j_gene: TRBJ1-2; d_gene: .; v_gene: TRBV29-1; abundance: .; CDR3nt: TGCAGCACCGAACCAGGGTACGGCTTTAACTATGGCTACACCTTC; CDR3aa: CSTEPGYGFNYGYTF
j_gene: TRBJ2-3; d_gene: .; v_gene: TRBV5-1; abundance: .; CDR3nt: TGCGCCAGCAGCCCAGGGAGCGGGAGCACAGATACGCAGTATTTT; CDR3aa: CASSPGSGSTDTQYF
j_gene: TRBJ2-7; d_gene: TRBD2; v_gene: TRBV7-9; abundance: .; CDR3nt: TGTGCCAGCAGTCGGACTAGCGGGAGTTTAGGGGAGCAGTACTTC; CDR3aa: CASSRTSGSLGEQYF
j_gene: TRBJ2-3; d_gene: .; v_gene: TRBV7-9; abundance: once; CDR3nt: TGTGCCAGCAGCTTAGGGGGACGGGAGAGGTCGGATACGCAGTATTTT; CDR3aa: CASSLGGRERSDTQYF
j_gene: TRBJ2-1; d_gene: TRBD2; v_gene: TRBV2; abundance: .; CDR3nt: TGTGCCAGCTGGGGACTAGCGCGCAATGAGCAGTTCTTC; CDR3aa: CASWGLARNEQFF
j_gene: TRBJ2-7; d_gene: .; v_gene: TRBV5-4; abundance: once; CDR3nt: TGTGCCAGCAGCTTGGCTGGGGGGCTCCAGTCCTACGAGCAGTACTTC; CDR3aa: CASSLAGGLQSYEQYF
j_gene: TRBJ1-3; d_gene: TRBD1; v_gene: TRBV4-1; abundance: .; CDR3nt: TGCGCCAGCAGCCAACACGGGCCCGGGGACAGTGGAAACACCATATATTTT; CDR3aa: CASSQHGPGDSGNTIYF
j_gene: TRBJ1-5; d_gene: .; v_gene: TRBV7-8; abundance: .; CDR3nt: TGTGCCAGCAGCTTGGGGCTCGGGGGTAGCAATCAGCCCCAGCATTTT; CDR3aa: CASSLGLGGSNQPQHF
j_gene: TRBJ2-4; d_gene: TRBD1; v_gene: TRBV30; abundance: .; CDR3nt: TGTGCCTGGAGTCCGGGACAGGGGGATGTCATTCAGTACTTC; CDR3aa: CAWSPGQGDVIQYF
j_gene: TRBJ1-1; d_gene: .; v_gene: TRBV4-2; abundance: .; CDR3nt: TGTGCCAGCAGCCAAGATCTCAGGGGTGGCACTGAAGCTTTCTTT; CDR3aa: CASSQDLRGGTEAFF
j_gene: TRBJ2-7; d_gene: .; v_gene: TRBV7-6; abundance: few; CDR3nt: TGTGCCAGCAGCCCTAGGAGGAGCTACGAGCAGTACTTC; CDR3aa: CASSPRRSYEQYF
j_gene: TRBJ2-7; d_gene: .; v_gene: TRBV7-2; abundance: .; CDR3nt: TGTGCCAGCAGCCCCCAGGGCGCCCTGGGGGAGCAGTACTTC; CDR3aa: CASSPQGALGEQYF
j_gene: TRBJ2-3; d_gene: TRBD2; v_gene: TRBV6-4; abundance: .; CDR3nt: TGTGCCGGCAGTGACGTAGCGGGTAGCACAGATACGCAGTATTTT; CDR3aa: CAGSDVAGSTDTQYF
j_gene: TRBJ1-3; d_gene: TRBD1; v_gene: TRBV28; abundance: .; CDR3nt: TGTGCCAGCAACGACAGGGGTCTCTCTGGAAACACCATATATTTT; CDR3aa: CASNDRGLSGNTIYF
j_gene: TRBJ2-7; d_gene: TRBD2; v_gene: TRBV19; abundance: .; CDR3nt: TGTGCCAGTAGCCTAGCGGGAGGGCCCTACGAGCAGTACTTC; CDR3aa: CASSLAGGPYEQYF
j_gene: TRBJ2-7; d_gene: TRBD1; v_gene: TRBV4-1; abundance: .; CDR3nt: TGCGCCAGCAGCCATCGGGGACAGGGGTTCTACGAGCAGTACTTC; CDR3aa: CASSHRGQGFYEQYF
j_gene: TRBJ2-7; d_gene: .; v_gene: TRBV28; abundance: .; CDR3nt: TGTGCCAGCTCCCCGAGCAACTGGTCCTACGAGCAGTACTTC; CDR3aa: CASSPSNWSYEQYF
j_gene: TRBJ2-5; d_gene: TRBD1; v_gene: TRBV5-1; abundance: .; CDR3nt: TGCGCCAGCAGCCGAGGGACAGGCCAAGAGACCCAGTACTTC; CDR3aa: CASSRGTGQETQYF
j_gene: TRBJ2-3; d_gene: .; v_gene: TRBV12-5; abundance: .; CDR3nt: TGTGCTAGTGGCCCTTCGGGCGGGACAGATACGCAGTATTTT; CDR3aa: CASGPSGGTDTQYF
j_gene: TRBJ2-2; d_gene: TRBD1; v_gene: TRBV9; abundance: .; CDR3nt: TGTGCCAGCACTCAGCAACAGGGGCTCAACACCGGGGAGCTGTTTTTT; CDR3aa: CASTQQQGLNTGELFF
j_gene: TRBJ1-5; d_gene: .; v_gene: TRBV7-8; abundance: .; CDR3nt: TGTGCCAGCAGCCTCGGGTCTCAGCCCCAGCATTTT; CDR3aa: CASSLGSQPQHF